The 12 T cell receptor beta chains in this list originate from one sample, sequenced in a study of cytomegalovirus exposure and HLA in healthy donors. The primer mix had 60 Vbeta and 13 Jbeta primers. Using immunoSEQ multiplex PCR, the repertoire was profiled, and TCRdb retains in-frame clones only, with some absent. The sample includes over 150,000 clones, over 80% seen only once; the top ten take roughly 1.6%. The sequenced material came from PBMCs. These receptors all stem from a girl aged 10-17 years in good health and CMV-seropositive.

This chain links TRBV11-2 with TRBJ2-2, with 13 positions matching TRBD2. Germline CDR1 reads SGHAT; CDR2 reads FQNNGV. The J segment lost 6 bases and the V segment lost 1 base, leaving 11 bases of the junction unmatched. The CDR3 is 19 amino acids. The CDR3 sequence is CASSLVRTSGRRRPGELFF. The DNA for the CDR3 is TGTGCCAGCAGCTTAGTGAGGACTAGCGGGAGAAGAAGGCCCGGGGAGCTGTTTTTT.

The chain links TRBV29-1 to TRBJ2-3, with 14 bases that match TRBD2. The CDR3 has 17 amino acids. Germline trimming cut 6 bases from V and 2 bases from J; bases unmatched to any gene: 10. Germline-derived CDR1 and CDR2 are SQVTM and ANQGSEA. The chain's CDR3 is CSVEPGLAGASTDTQYF. In DNA, the CDR3 is TGCAGCGTCGAGCCGGGACTAGCGGGGGCCTCCACAGATACGCAGTATTTT.

The chain has TRBV6-1 and TRBJ2-7, with D tentatively TRBD1 (6 bases). This CDR3 has 14 amino acids. V was trimmed by 8 bases and J by 4 bases, leaving 18 bases between them. Germline V gene lookup returns CDR1 MNHNS and CDR2 SASEGT. The CDR3: CASASLGASYEQYF. In DNA form, the CDR3 reads TGTGCCAGCGCGAGTTTGGGGGCGTCGTACGAGCAGTACTTC.

Worth noting for this clone: The junction shows a germline mismatch at one end, possibly a read error. This chain connects TRBV7-7 to TRBJ1-1, with D tentatively TRBD1 (6 bases). Germline V gene data show CDR1 as SSHAT and CDR2 as FNYEAQ (reference sequence). There are 14 residues in the CDR3. Written as DNA, the CDR3 is TGTGCTAGCAGCTTATCCCCAGGGGACACTGAAGCTTTCTTT. Translation gives CASSLSPGDTEAFF.

The chain carries TRBV6-5 and TRBJ1-2; 9 bases match TRBD1. V was clipped by 0 bases and J by 8 bases; unmatched bases: 4. This CDR3 has 14 residues. Germline-derived CDR1 and CDR2 are MNHEY and SVGAGI. Written as DNA, the CDR3 is TGTGCCAGCAGTTACTCAAACAGGGGGCGCGGCTACACCTTC. Protein: CASSYSNRGRGYTF.

This chain uses TRBV27 with TRBJ2-1; 8 bases agree with TRBD2. Losses at the gene ends were 0 bases for V and 1 base for J; bases not matched to a gene: 5. The CDR3 runs to 17 residues. Per the germline V gene, CDR1 is MNHEY and CDR2 is SMNVEV (reference sequence). This CDR3 is CASSLSARGGSYNEQFF. Written as DNA, the CDR3 is TGTGCCAGCAGTTTATCTGCCCGGGGGGGGTCCTACAATGAGCAGTTCTTC.

This clone was seen once. The CDR3 sequence: CASSIRLAGVNEQFF. As DNA, the CDR3 is TGCGCCAGCAGTATAAGACTAGCGGGAGTAAATGAGCAGTTCTTC. The chain is built from TRBV10-1 and TRBJ2-1; 12 positions agree with TRBD2. CDR3 length equals 15 residues. The germline V gene has CDR1 WNHNN and CDR2 SYGVQD (reference sequence). J was trimmed by 7 bases and V by 5 bases; bases with no gene match: 6.

The chain has TRBV5-4 and TRBJ1-3, with 7 bases identical to TRBD1. The V gene's germline CDR1 is SGHNT and CDR2 YYREEE (reference sequence). The CDR3 consists of 15 residues. V was pared by 4 bases and J by 2 bases, with 6 bases of the junction left unmatched. The CDR3 spells CASSASGTAGNTIYF. The CDR3, as DNA: TGTGCCAGCAGCGCCTCCGGGACAGCTGGAAACACCATATATTTT.

The rearrangement uses TRBV9 and TRBJ1-2, with D unclear. Looked up from germline, CDR1 is SGDLS and CDR2 is YYNGEE. Trimming cost V 4 bases and J 7 bases, with 17 bases left between them. This CDR3 has 14 residues. The CDR3 nucleotides are TGTGCCAGCAGCCTCACTCGGGTCCCTAGTGGCTACACCTTC. Translation: CASSLTRVPSGYTF. Full variable domain (missing parts from reference TRBV9 and TRBJ1-2): DSGVTQTPKHLITATGQRVTLRCSPRSGDLSVYWYQQSLDQGLQFLIQYYNGEERAKGNILERFSAQQFPDLHSELNLSSLELGDSALYFCASSLTRVPSGYTFGSGTRLTVV.

The chain recombines TRBV5-4 with TRBJ1-1, with no clear D. The CDR3 runs 14 residues. The V gene lost 0 bases and the J gene lost 3 bases, with 9 bases spanning the gap. The germline CDR1 and CDR2 sequences are SGHNT and YYREEE (reference sequence). The CDR3 nucleotides read TGTGCCAGCAGCTTGGTGGGCCCGGACACTGAAGCTTTCTTT. Its protein is CASSLVGPDTEAFF.

The chain links TRBV5-4 to TRBJ2-5; a weak D match, TRBD1 (5 bases). Germline-derived CDR1 and CDR2 are SGHNT and YYREEE (reference sequence). V was cut by 3 bases and J by 1 base, with 10 bases left in between. CDR3 size: 14 residues. The CDR3 DNA reads TGTGCCAGCAGCTCGACAGTTACCCAAGAGACCCAGTACTTC. Its protein is CASSSTVTQETQYF.

This chain connects TRBV27 to TRBJ2-7; weak D call: TRBD1 (6 bases). Looked up from germline, CDR1 is MNHEY and CDR2 is SMNVEV (reference sequence). The CDR3 spans 13 residues. V gave up 5 bases and J gave up 3 bases, with 11 bases separating them. CDR3 coding DNA: TGTGCCAGCAGTCTGGGACAAATCTACGAGCAGTACTTC. It yields the protein CASSLGQIYEQYF.